Listed below are T cell receptor beta chains from one sample, sequenced in a study of cytomegalovirus exposure and HLA in healthy donors. Sequenced by immunoSEQ multiplex PCR; TCRdb stores in-frame clones only, minus some. The sample carries about 180,000 clones, 77% recorded once. The sample consisted of PBMCs. These receptors originate from a man younger than 35 in good health and CMV-seronegative. CDR3s include the opening cysteine and the closing phenylalanine or tryptophan. D genes are given only for firm matches. Clone size, where shown, is once, few, many, or a class for clones that have expanded.

D,size,J,V,CDR3,DNA
-,few,TRBJ1-1,TRBV5-5,CASSLQGTEAFF,TGTGCCAGCAGTTTACAGGGCACTGAAGCTTTCTTT
-,-,TRBJ2-3,TRBV29-1,CSVDGIGDTQYF,TGCAGCGTTGACGGGATCGGAGATACGCAGTATTTT
TRBD2,-,TRBJ2-3,TRBV7-2,CASSLVAGDTDTQYF,TGTGCCAGCAGCTTGGTAGCGGGAGACACAGATACGCAGTATTTT
-,-,TRBJ2-5,TRBV6-1,CASSEFDFQETQYF,TGTGCCAGCAGTGAATTCGACTTCCAAGAGACCCAGTACTTC
TRBD1,-,TRBJ2-6,TRBV15,CATSTGGASPSGANVLTF,TGTGCCACCAGCACAGGGGGCGCGTCTCCCTCTGGGGCCAACGTCCTGACTTTC
-,-,TRBJ1-2,TRBV9,CASSVASGKRGYTF,TGTGCCAGCAGCGTAGCTTCCGGGAAGCGGGGCTACACCTTC
TRBD2,-,TRBJ2-2,TRBV4-3,CASRPNPLAGGYTGELFF,TGCGCCAGCAGGCCCAACCCCCTAGCGGGGGGTTACACCGGGGAGCTGTTTTTT
-,-,TRBJ2-3,TRBV18,CASSPGLPPDTQYF,TGTGCCAGCTCACCAGGACTACCCCCAGATACGCAGTATTTT
TRBD2,few,TRBJ2-1,TRBV30,CALVRGLAGDSYNEQFF,TGTGCCCTTGTGAGGGGACTAGCGGGGGACTCCTACAATGAGCAGTTCTTC
-,-,TRBJ2-7,TRBV11-2,CASSSVNPEQYF,TGTGCCAGCAGCTCCGTAAATCCCGAGCAGTACTTC
TRBD1,-,TRBJ1-5,TRBV15,CATSEYRGSNQPQHF,TGTGCCACCAGCGAATACAGGGGTAGCAATCAGCCCCAGCATTTT
TRBD1,once,TRBJ1-5,TRBV12-5,CASGSTGGSQPQHF,TGTGCTAGTGGTTCAACAGGGGGCTCTCAGCCCCAGCATTTT
-,-,TRBJ2-5,TRBV30,CAWSRTSKGAQYF,TGTGCCTGGAGCCGCACTAGCAAAGGGGCCCAGTACTTC
TRBD2,-,TRBJ2-1,TRBV5-1,CASRIAGGLYNEQFF,TGCGCCAGCCGCATAGCGGGAGGCCTATACAATGAGCAGTTCTTC
-,few,TRBJ2-2,TRBV4-3,CASSQGHLATGELFF,TGCGCCAGCAGCCAAGGTCATTTAGCGACCGGGGAGCTGTTTTTT
-,-,TRBJ1-5,TRBV12-5,CASGSAGARQPQHF,TGTGCTAGTGGTTCAGCGGGGGCGCGGCAGCCCCAGCATTTT
TRBD1,once,TRBJ1-2,TRBV6-6,CASGTGLGYTF,TGTGCCAGCGGGACAGGGTTGGGCTACACCTTC
-,-,TRBJ1-4,TRBV7-9,CASSLGAGAPNEKLFF,TGTGCCAGCAGCTTAGGGGCAGGGGCGCCAAATGAAAAACTGTTTTTT
TRBD1,-,TRBJ2-3,TRBV7-3,CASSLTRDRGSDTQYF,TGTGCCAGCAGCTTAACACGGGACAGGGGGTCAGATACGCAGTATTTT
-,-,TRBJ1-1,TRBV7-2,CASSLGGHTEAFF,TGTGCCAGCAGCCTTGGAGGACACACTGAAGCTTTCTTT
TRBD2,once,TRBJ2-7,TRBV5-1,CASSLRLAGLGYEQYF,TGCGCCAGCAGCTTGCGGCTAGCGGGGCTGGGATACGAGCAGTACTTC
TRBD1,-,TRBJ1-1,TRBV7-2,CASSLGANRDRGEAFF,TGTGCCAGCAGCCTAGGGGCCAACAGGGACAGGGGTGAAGCTTTCTTT
-,-,TRBJ2-5,TRBV4-1,CASSQVGGGGQETQYF,TGCGCCAGCAGCCAAGTCGGGGGTGGGGGGCAAGAGACCCAGTACTTC
-,-,TRBJ1-5,TRBV30,CAWSVRGGNQPQHF,TGTGCCTGGAGTGTACGGGGGGGCAATCAGCCCCAGCATTTT
-,-,TRBJ1-2,TRBV6-5,CASNTRRGINYGYTF,TGTGCCAGCAACACTCGAAGGGGGATTAACTATGGCTACACCTTC
-,once,TRBJ2-1,TRBV5-8,CASSPSREDGYNEQFF,TGTGCCAGCAGCCCATCAAGGGAGGACGGTTACAATGAGCAGTTCTTC
-,-,TRBJ2-1,TRBV4-3,CASSQDPGGTYNEQFF,TGCGCCAGCAGCCAAGATCCGGGCGGGACTTACAATGAGCAGTTCTTC
-,-,TRBJ1-6,TRBV7-2,CASSSGLMEGRNSPLHF,TGTGCCAGCAGCTCGGGACTCATGGAGGGGCGTAATTCACCCCTCCACTTT
TRBD1,-,TRBJ2-7,TRBV11-3,CASLGQASYEQYF,TGTGCCAGCTTGGGACAGGCCTCCTACGAGCAGTACTTC
TRBD2,once,TRBJ2-1,TRBV27,CASSLTSGGDNEQFF,TGTGCCAGCAGTTTGACTAGCGGGGGGGACAATGAGCAGTTCTTC
TRBD1,-,TRBJ2-3,TRBV5-6,CASSLGDRGTDTQYF,TGTGCCAGCAGCTTGGGGGACAGGGGAACAGATACGCAGTATTTT
TRBD2,-,TRBJ2-1,TRBV9,CASSQQPLAGGGNEQFF,TGTGCCAGCAGCCAACAACCTCTAGCGGGAGGCGGCAATGAGCAGTTCTTC
TRBD2,few,TRBJ2-6,TRBV6-5,CASSYSGGTGANVLTF,TGTGCCAGCAGTTACTCGGGGGGGACTGGGGCCAACGTCCTGACTTTC
TRBD2,-,TRBJ2-2,TRBV11-3,CASSLGGRGRVAGELFF,TGTGCCAGCAGCTTAGGAGGTCGCGGGAGGGTCGCCGGGGAGCTGTTTTTT
-,-,TRBJ2-3,TRBV7-2,CASSLVGAGDTQYF,TGTGCCAGCAGCTTAGTGGGAGCCGGGGATACGCAGTATTTT
TRBD1,-,TRBJ1-3,TRBV7-9,CSSSEGQGPSGNTIYF,TGTTCCAGCAGCGAGGGACAGGGGCCCTCTGGAAACACCATATATTTT
-,-,TRBJ1-6,TRBV4-1,CASSQDYWAGSSYNSPLHF,TGCGCCAGCAGCCAAGATTATTGGGCGGGGAGCTCCTATAATTCACCCCTCCACTTT
-,-,TRBJ2-7,TRBV4-3,CASSQDYGRSEQYF,TGCGCCAGCAGCCAAGATTACGGGAGAAGCGAGCAGTACTTC
TRBD2,once,TRBJ2-3,TRBV6-1,CASSVAGTSGRGADTQYF,TGTGCCAGCAGTGTTGCCGGGACTAGCGGGCGAGGGGCAGATACGCAGTATTTT
TRBD1,-,TRBJ2-2,TRBV5-6,CASSLWDRNTGELFF,TGTGCCAGCAGCTTGTGGGACAGAAACACCGGGGAGCTGTTTTTT
-,-,TRBJ1-4,TRBV5-1,CASSPGTPGGKLFF,TGCGCCAGCAGTCCCGGGACGCCGGGGGGAAAACTGTTTTTT
-,-,TRBJ2-3,TRBV30,CAWAQGTTDAQYF,TGTGCCTGGGCTCAGGGTACAACAGATGCGCAGTATTTT
-,-,TRBJ1-1,TRBV5-1,CASSLQGWGTEAFF,TGCGCCAGCAGCTTGCAGGGGTGGGGCACTGAAGCTTTCTTT